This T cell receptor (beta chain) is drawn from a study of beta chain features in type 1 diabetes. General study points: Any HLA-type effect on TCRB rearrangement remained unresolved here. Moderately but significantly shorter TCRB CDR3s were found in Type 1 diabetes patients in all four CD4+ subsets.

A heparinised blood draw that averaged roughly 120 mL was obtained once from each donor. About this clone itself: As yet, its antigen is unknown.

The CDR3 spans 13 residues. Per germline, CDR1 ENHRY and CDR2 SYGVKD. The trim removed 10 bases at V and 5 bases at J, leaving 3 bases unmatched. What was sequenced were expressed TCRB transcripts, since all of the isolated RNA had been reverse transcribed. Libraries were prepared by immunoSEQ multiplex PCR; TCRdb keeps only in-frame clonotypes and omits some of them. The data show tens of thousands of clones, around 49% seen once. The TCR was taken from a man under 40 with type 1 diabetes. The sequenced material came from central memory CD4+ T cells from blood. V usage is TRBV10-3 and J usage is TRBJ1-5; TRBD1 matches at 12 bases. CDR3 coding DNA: TGTGCCACCGGGACAGGGGGCGATCAGCCCCAGCATTTT. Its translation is CATGTGGDQPQHF.